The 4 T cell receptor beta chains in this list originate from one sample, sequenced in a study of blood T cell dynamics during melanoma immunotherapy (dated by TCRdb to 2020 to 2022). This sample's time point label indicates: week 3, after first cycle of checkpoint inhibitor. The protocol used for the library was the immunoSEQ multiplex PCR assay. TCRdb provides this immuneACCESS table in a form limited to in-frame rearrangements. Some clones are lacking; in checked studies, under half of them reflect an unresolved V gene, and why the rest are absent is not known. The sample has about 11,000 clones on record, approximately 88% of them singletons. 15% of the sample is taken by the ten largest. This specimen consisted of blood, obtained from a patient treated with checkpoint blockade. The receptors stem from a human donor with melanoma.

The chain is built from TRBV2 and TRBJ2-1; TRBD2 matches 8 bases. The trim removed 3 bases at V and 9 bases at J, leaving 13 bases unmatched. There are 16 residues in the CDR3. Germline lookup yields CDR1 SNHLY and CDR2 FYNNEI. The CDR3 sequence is CASSDPAGDQRSEQFF. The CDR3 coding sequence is TGTGCCAGCAGTGATCCAGCGGGGGACCAAAGGAGTGAGCAGTTCTTC.

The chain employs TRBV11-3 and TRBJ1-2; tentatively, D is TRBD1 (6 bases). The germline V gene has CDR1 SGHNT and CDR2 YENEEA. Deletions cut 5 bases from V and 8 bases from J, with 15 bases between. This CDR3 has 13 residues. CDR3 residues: CASSPVEGEGYTF. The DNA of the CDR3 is TGTGCCAGCAGCCCGGTCGAGGGGGAAGGCTACACCTTC.

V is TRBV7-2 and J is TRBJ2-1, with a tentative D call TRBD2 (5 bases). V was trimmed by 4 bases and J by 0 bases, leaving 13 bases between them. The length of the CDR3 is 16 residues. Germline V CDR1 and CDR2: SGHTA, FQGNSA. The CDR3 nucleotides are TGTGCCAGCAGCTCCGAGGGCGGCGACTCCTACAATGAGCAGTTCTTC. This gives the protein CASSSEGGDSYNEQFF.

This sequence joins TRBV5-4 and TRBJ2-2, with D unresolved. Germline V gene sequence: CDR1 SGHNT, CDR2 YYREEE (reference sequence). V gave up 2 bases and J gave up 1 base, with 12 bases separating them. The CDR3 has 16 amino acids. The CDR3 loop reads CASSLTTRRNTGELFF. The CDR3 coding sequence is TGTGCCAGCAGCTTAACTACCCGGAGGAACACCGGGGAGCTGTTTTTT.